This T cell receptor beta chain was documented in a study of beta chain features in type 1 diabetes. The CDR3 contains 15 residues. Per the germline V gene, CDR1 is SGHVS and CDR2 is FQNEAQ. The germline V and J ends were trimmed by 5 bases and 1 base, with 14 bases remaining between them. Whole-study results and caveats: It was among patients, rather than healthy donors, that naive, central memory and Treg TCRB repertoires appeared more similar. VDJ junctions from type 1 diabetes patients carried fewer insertions and larger deletions.

The whole isolated RNA underwent reverse transcription, so sequencing captured expressed TCRB transcripts. Produced via immunoSEQ multiplex PCR; TCRdb's table is partial and in-frame only. The data hold some 180,000 clones, with about 13% observed a single time. Comment on this clone: Its antigen remains unidentified.

Sequencing was done on a sample of central memory CD4+ T cells from blood. The receptor's source is a woman between 18 and 29 years old in good health. The chain couples TRBV7-8 to TRBJ1-1; D remains unclear. The DNA for the CDR3 is TGTGCCAGCAGCACCTCTGCCGGTCAGAACACTGAAGCTTTCTTT. Amino acids: CASSTSAGQNTEAFF. Full variable domain (rest looked up from reference TRBV7-8 and TRBJ1-1): GAGVSQSPRYKVAKRGQDVALRCDPISGHVSLFWYQQALGQGPEFLTYFQNEAQLDKSGLPSDRFFAERPEGSVSTLKIQRTQQEDSAVYLCASSTSAGQNTEAFFGQGTRLTVV.